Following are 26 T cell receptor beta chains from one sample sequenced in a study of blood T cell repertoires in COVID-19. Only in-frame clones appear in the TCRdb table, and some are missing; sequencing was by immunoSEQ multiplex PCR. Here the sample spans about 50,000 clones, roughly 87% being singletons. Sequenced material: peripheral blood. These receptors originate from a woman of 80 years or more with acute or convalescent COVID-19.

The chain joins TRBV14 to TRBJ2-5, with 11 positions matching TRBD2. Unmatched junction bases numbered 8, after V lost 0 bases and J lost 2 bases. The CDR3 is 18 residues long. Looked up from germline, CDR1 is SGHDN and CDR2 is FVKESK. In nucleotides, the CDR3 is TGTGCCAGCAGCCAAGAAGGGCTAGCGGGGGGTATACAAGAGACCCAGTACTTC. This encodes CASSQEGLAGGIQETQYF.

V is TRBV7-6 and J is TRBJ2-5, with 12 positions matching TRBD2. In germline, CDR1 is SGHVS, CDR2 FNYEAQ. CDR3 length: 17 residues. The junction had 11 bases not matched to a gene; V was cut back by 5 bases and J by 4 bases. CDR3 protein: CASSRGPSGGAGETQYF. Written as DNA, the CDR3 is TGTGCCAGCAGCAGAGGTCCTAGCGGGGGGGCGGGAGAGACCCAGTACTTC.

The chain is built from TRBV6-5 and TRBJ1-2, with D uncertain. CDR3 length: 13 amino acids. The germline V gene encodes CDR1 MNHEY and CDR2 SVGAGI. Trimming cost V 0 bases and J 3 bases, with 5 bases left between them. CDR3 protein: CASSYSGDYGYTF. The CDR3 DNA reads TGTGCCAGCAGTTACTCGGGAGACTATGGCTACACCTTC.

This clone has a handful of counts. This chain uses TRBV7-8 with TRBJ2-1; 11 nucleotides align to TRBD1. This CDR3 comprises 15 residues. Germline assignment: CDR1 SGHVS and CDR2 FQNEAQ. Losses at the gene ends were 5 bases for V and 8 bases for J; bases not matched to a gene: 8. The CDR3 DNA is TGTGCCAGCAGCGACCGGGACAGGGGGGCTCATGAGCAGTTCTTC. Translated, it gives CASSDRDRGAHEQFF.

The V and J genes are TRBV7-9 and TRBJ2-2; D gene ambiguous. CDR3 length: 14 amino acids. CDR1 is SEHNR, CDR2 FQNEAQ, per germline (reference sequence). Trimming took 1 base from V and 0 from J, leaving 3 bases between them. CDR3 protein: CASSLGTNTGELFF. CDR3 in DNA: TGTGCCAGCAGCTTAGGTACGAACACCGGGGAGCTGTTTTTT.

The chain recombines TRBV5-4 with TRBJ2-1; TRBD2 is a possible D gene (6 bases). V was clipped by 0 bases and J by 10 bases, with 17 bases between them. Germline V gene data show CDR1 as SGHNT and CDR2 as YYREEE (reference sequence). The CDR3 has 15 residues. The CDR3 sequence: CASSLAGDEGNEQFF. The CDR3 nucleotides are TGTGCCAGCAGCTTGGCGGGGGATGAGGGAAACGAGCAGTTCTTC.

CDR3 sequence reads: CASSQAAGPSYEQYF. The CDR3, as DNA: TGTGCCAGCAGCCAAGCAGCAGGGCCCTCCTACGAGCAGTACTTC. The V and J genes are TRBV14 and TRBJ2-7; D possibly corresponds to TRBD1 (5 bases). The germline V gene encodes CDR1 SGHDN and CDR2 FVKESK. The V and J ends lost 1 base and 0 bases respectively, with 10 bases between them. The CDR3 is made up of 15 amino acids.

In DNA form, the CDR3 reads TGTGCCAGCAGCTCCCTAGCGGGAGAGCAGTACGTC. Its protein is CASSSLAGEQYV. V and J are TRBV5-4 and TRBJ2-7; the match to TRBD2 covers 9 bases. Unmatched junction bases numbered 2, after V lost 3 bases and J lost 7 bases. The CDR3 length is 12 residues. Germline V CDR1 and CDR2: SGHNT, YYREEE (reference sequence).

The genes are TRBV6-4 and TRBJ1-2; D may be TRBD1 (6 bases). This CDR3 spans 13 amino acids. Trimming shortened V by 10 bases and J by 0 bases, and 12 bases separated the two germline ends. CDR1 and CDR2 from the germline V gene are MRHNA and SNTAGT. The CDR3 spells CATPGQSNYGYTF. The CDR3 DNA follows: TGTGCCACTCCGGGACAATCTAACTATGGCTACACCTTC.

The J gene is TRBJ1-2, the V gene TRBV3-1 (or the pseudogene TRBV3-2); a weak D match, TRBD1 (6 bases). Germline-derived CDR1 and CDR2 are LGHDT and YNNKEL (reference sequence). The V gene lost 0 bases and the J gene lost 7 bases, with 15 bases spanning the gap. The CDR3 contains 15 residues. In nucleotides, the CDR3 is TGTGCCAGCAGCCAAGATCTATCAGGGGCTGGTGGCTACACCTTC. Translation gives CASSQDLSGAGGYTF.

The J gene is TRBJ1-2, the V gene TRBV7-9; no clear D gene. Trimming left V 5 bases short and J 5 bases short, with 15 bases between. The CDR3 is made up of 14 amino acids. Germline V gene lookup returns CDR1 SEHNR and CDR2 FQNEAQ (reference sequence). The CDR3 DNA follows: TGTGCCAGCAGCAAACGAGGGTCGGGGTATGGCTACACCTTC. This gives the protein CASSKRGSGYGYTF.

The CDR3: CASSLRQGANSPLHF. The CDR3 coding sequence is TGTGCCAGCTCACTGCGACAGGGGGCCAATTCACCCCTCCACTTT. V usage is TRBV18 and J usage is TRBJ1-6; TRBD1 agrees at 10 bases. Germline V lookup: CDR1 KGHSH, CDR2 LQKENI. The CDR3 totals 15 residues. V gave up 4 bases and J gave up 7 bases; unmatched junction bases: 4. Full variable domain (missing parts from reference TRBV18 and TRBJ1-6): NAGVMQNPRHLVRRRGQEARLRCSPMKGHSHVYWYRQLPEEGLKFMVYLQKENIIDESGMPKERFSAEFPKEGPSILRIQQVVRGDSAAYFCASSLRQGANSPLHFGNGTRLTVT.

Here the CDR3 reads CASSLGQNQPQHF. CDR3 DNA sequence: TGTGCCAGCAGCTTGGGCCAGAATCAGCCCCAGCATTTT. The V and J genes are TRBV7-6 and TRBJ1-5; D not certain. Looked up from germline, CDR1 is SGHVS and CDR2 is FNYEAQ. Trimming took off 3 bases at V and 4 bases at J, with 7 bases between the two ends. This CDR3 comprises 13 residues.

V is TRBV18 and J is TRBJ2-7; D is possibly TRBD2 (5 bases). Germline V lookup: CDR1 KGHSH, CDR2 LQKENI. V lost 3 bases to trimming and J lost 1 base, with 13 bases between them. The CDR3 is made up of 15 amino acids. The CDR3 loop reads CASSPTRTGSYEQYF. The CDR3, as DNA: TGTGCCAGCTCACCTACTAGGACGGGATCCTACGAGCAGTACTTC. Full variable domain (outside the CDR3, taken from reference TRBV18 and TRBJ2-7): NAGVMQNPRHLVRRRGQEARLRCSPMKGHSHVYWYRQLPEEGLKFMVYLQKENIIDESGMPKERFSAEFPKEGPSILRIQQVVRGDSAAYFCASSPTRTGSYEQYFGPGTRLTVT.

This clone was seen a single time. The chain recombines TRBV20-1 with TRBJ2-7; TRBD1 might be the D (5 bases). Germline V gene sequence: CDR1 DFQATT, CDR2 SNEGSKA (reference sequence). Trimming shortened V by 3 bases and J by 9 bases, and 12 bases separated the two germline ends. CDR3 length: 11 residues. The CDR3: CSARGRGWQYV. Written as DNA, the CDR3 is TGCAGTGCTAGGGGAAGGGGCTGGCAGTACGTC.

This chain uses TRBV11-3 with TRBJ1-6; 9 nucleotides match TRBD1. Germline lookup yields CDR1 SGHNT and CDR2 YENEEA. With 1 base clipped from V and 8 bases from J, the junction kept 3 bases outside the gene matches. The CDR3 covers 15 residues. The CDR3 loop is CASSLGRTGDSPLHF. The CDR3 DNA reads TGTGCCAGCAGCTTAGGCCGGACAGGGGATTCACCCCTCCACTTT.

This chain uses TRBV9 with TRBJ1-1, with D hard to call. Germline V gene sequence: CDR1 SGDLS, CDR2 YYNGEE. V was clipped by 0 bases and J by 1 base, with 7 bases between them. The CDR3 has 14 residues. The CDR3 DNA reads TGTGCCAGCAGCGTAGGGTCCGGGAACACTGAAGCTTTCTTT. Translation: CASSVGSGNTEAFF.

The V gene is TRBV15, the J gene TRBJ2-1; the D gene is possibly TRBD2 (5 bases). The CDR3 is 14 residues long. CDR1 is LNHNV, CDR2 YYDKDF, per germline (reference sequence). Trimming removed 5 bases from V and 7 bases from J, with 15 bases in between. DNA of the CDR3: TGTGCCACCAGCCCCACCGCCACTAGGAATGAGCAGTTCTTC. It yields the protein CATSPTATRNEQFF.

The CDR3 here is CASSADRVEGSPLHF. DNA of the CDR3: TGTGCCAGTAGTGCGGACCGGGTTGAGGGTTCACCCCTCCACTTT. The chain joins TRBV19 to TRBJ1-6; the D is unclear. This CDR3 spans 15 amino acids. V was clipped by 5 bases and J by 9 bases, with 17 bases between them. The germline V gene has CDR1 LNHDA and CDR2 SQIVND (reference sequence).

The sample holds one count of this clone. CDR3 protein: CASSLGLGTDTQYF. Here the CDR3 DNA reads TGCGCCAGCAGCTTGGGTTTAGGCACAGATACGCAGTATTTT. The chain joins TRBV5-1 to TRBJ2-3; unclear D gene. Germline lookup yields CDR1 SGHRS and CDR2 YFSETQ. Between the trimmed V and J ends, which lost 0 bases and 1 base, there was a span of 6 bases. This CDR3 contains 14 residues. Combining the CDR3 with reference TRBV5-1 and TRBJ2-3 gives the whole variable domain KAGVTQTPRYLIKTRGQQVTLSCSPISGHRSVSWYQQTPGQGLQFLFEYFSETQRNKGNFPGRFSGRQFSNSRSEMNVSTLELGDSALYLCASSLGLGTDTQYFGPGTRLTVL.

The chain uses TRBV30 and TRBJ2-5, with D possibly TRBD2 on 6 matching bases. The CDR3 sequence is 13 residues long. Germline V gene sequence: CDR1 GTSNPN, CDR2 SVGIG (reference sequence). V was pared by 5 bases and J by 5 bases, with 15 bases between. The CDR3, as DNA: TGTGCCTGGGCGCCCGGGACTCGGGAGACCCAGTACTTC. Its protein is CAWAPGTRETQYF.

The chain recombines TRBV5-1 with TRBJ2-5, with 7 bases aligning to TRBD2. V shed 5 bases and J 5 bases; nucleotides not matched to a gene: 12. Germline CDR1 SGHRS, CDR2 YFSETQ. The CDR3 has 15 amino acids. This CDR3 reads CASRLEAGLLETQYF. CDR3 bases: TGCGCCAGCAGATTAGAAGCGGGGTTGTTGGAGACCCAGTACTTC.

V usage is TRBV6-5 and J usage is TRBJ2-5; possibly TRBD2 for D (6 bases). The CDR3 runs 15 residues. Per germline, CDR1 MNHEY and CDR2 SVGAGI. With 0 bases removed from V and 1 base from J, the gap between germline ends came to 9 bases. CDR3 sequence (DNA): TGTGCCAGCAGTTACTCACGCGGGGCCCAAGAGACCCAGTACTTC. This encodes CASSYSRGAQETQYF.

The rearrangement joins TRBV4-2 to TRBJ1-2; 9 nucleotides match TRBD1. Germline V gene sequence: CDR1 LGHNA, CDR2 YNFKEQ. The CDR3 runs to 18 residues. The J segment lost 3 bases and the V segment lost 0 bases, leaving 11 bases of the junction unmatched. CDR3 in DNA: TGTGCCAGCAGCCAAGAACTCACAGGGGGCTCCACCTACTATGGCTACACCTTC. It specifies CASSQELTGGSTYYGYTF.

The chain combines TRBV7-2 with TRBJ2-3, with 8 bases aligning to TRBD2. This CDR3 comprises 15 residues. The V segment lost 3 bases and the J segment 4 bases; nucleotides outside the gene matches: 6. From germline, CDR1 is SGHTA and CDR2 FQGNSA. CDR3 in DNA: TGTGCCAGCAGCTTCACTAGCGGCCCTCCAGATACGCAGTATTTT. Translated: CASSFTSGPPDTQYF.

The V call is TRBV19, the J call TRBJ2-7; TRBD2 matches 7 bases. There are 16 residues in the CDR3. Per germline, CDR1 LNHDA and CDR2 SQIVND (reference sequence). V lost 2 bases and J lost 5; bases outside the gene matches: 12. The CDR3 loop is CASSITAREVGDEQYF. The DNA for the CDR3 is TGTGCCAGTAGTATAACCGCACGGGAGGTCGGGGACGAGCAGTACTTC.